This TCR beta chain was retrieved from a study of blood T cell repertoires in COVID-19. Repertoires were generated with immunoSEQ multiplex PCR, while TCRdb's copy carries only in-frame clones and drops some. Here the sample spans 110,000 to 150,000 clones, approximately 80% being singletons. This clone was picked up a small number of times. The CDR3 is made up of 16 amino acids. V lost 3 bases, J lost 4 bases, and 16 bases lay in between. Germline V gene data show CDR1 as GTSNPN and CDR2 as SVGIG (reference sequence). This sequence originates from a woman aged 45-59 years with acute or convalescent COVID-19. Input material: peripheral blood. J is TRBJ1-6 and V is TRBV30; the D gene is possibly TRBD1 (6 bases). This CDR3 reads CAWRGQSQPYNSPLHF. The CDR3 DNA follows: TGTGCCTGGAGAGGACAGTCGCAACCTTATAATTCACCCCTCCACTTT. Supplemented by reference TRBV30 and TRBJ1-6, the full variable domain reads SQTIHQWPATLVQPVGSPLSLECTVEGTSNPNLYWYRQAAGRGLQLLFYSVGIGQISSEVPQNLSASRPQDRQFILSSKKLLLSDSGFYLCAWRGQSQPYNSPLHFGNGTRLTVT.